The 17 T cell receptor beta chains below all came from one sample that was sequenced in a study of T cell responses to AZD1222 COVID-19 vaccine. Sequencing used immunoSEQ multiplex PCR; TCRdb keeps in-frame clones, though not all of them. The sample has 150,000 to 200,000 clones, more than 85% seen once. This sample comprised peripheral blood, obtained on day 0 of AZD1222 vaccination. The receptors stem from an adult in good health.

V usage is TRBV19 and J usage is TRBJ2-7; TRBD1 agrees at 7 bases. This CDR3 is built from 15 residues. Germline V gene lookup returns CDR1 LNHDA and CDR2 SQIVND (reference sequence). After removal of 5 bases from V and 0 bases from J, the junction contained 7 bases not matched to a gene. The CDR3 reads CASSPRQGPSYEQYF. As DNA, the CDR3 is TGTGCCAGTAGTCCCAGACAGGGTCCCTCCTACGAGCAGTACTTC.

The chain couples TRBV3-1 (or the pseudogene TRBV3-2) to TRBJ1-1; 7 bases align to TRBD1. The CDR3 runs to 14 residues. Germline CDR1 reads LGHDT; CDR2 reads YNNKEL (reference sequence). V was clipped by 8 bases and J by 1 base; unmatched bases: 7. The CDR3 bases are TGTGCCAGCGGAAGACAGGGTGGGAACACTGAAGCTTTCTTT. Its protein is CASGRQGGNTEAFF.

V is TRBV19 and J is TRBJ1-5, with D possibly being TRBD1 (5 bases). The CDR3 spans 16 residues. Per the germline V gene, CDR1 is LNHDA and CDR2 is SQIVND (reference sequence). Trimming took off 7 bases at V and 2 bases at J, with 18 bases between the two ends. The CDR3 reads CASTIDQGFGNQPQHF. The CDR3 bases are TGTGCCAGTACCATCGATCAGGGTTTTGGCAATCAGCCCCAGCATTTT.

In its sample, this clone was seen many times. V gene TRBV5-4 combines with J gene TRBJ1-4; tentatively, D is TRBD1 (6 bases). The germline V gene has CDR1 SGHNT and CDR2 YYREEE (reference sequence). This CDR3 comprises 15 residues. V was cut by 4 bases and J by 5 bases, with 15 bases left in between. The CDR3 coding sequence is TGTGCCAGCAGCGGAAACAGGGCCCTGAATGAAAAACTGTTTTTT. This sequence encodes CASSGNRALNEKLFF.

V and J are TRBV2 and TRBJ1-6, with a weak D call TRBD1 (6 bases). Trimming pared 1 base from V and 5 bases from J, leaving 12 bases between. There are 16 residues in the CDR3. CDR1 and CDR2 from the germline V gene are SNHLY and FYNNEI. The CDR3 here is CASSEVGAGDNSPLHF. The CDR3 region has the DNA TGTGCCAGCAGTGAAGTGGGGGCCGGGGATAATTCACCCCTCCACTTT.

The gene calls are TRBV4-1 and TRBJ2-3; maybe TRBD1 (5 bases). The CDR3 loop spans 18 amino acids. CDR1 is MGHRA and CDR2 is YSYEKL in the germline V gene. The V end was cut by 5 bases, the J end by 0 bases, with 21 bases between. CDR3 amino acids: CASSTPLFRQPSTDTQYF. The CDR3 DNA sequence: TGCGCCAGCAGCACGCCACTATTCAGACAGCCTAGCACAGATACGCAGTATTTT.

The rearrangement joins TRBV7-2 to TRBJ1-5; possibly TRBD1 for D (5 bases). CDR1 SGHTA and CDR2 FQGNSA come from the germline V gene. The CDR3 spans 17 residues. V was pared by 1 base and J by 0 bases, with 13 bases between. The chain's CDR3 is CASSLGWGTNSNQPQHF. CDR3 nucleotides: TGTGCCAGCAGCTTAGGTTGGGGGACGAATAGCAATCAGCCCCAGCATTTT.

The chain carries TRBV7-6 and TRBJ2-5, with TRBD2 identical over 11 bases. This CDR3 has 16 residues. The germline V gene encodes CDR1 SGHVS and CDR2 FNYEAQ. Trimming at V came to 7 bases and at J to 3 bases, leaving 10 bases not matched to a gene. The DNA of the CDR3 is TGTGCCAGCACCGGCGGACTAGCGGGCCTTAAAGAGACCCAGTACTTC. Residues: CASTGGLAGLKETQYF. The full variable domain, with the rest looked up from reference TRBV7-6 and TRBJ2-5, is GAGVSQSPRYKVTKRGQDVALRCDPISGHVSLYWYRQALGQGPEFLTYFNYEAQQDKSGLPNDRFSAERPEGSISTLTIQRTEQRDSAMYRCASTGGLAGLKETQYFGPGTRLLVL.

The chain carries TRBV27 and TRBJ1-5; D not resolved. This CDR3 region has 14 residues. The V and J ends lost 2 bases and 0 bases respectively, with 5 bases between them. Germline V gene data show CDR1 as MNHEY and CDR2 as SMNVEV (reference sequence). CDR3 DNA: TGTGCCAGCAGTTTACAGCCTAGCAATCAGCCCCAGCATTTT. Encoded protein: CASSLQPSNQPQHF.

This chain joins TRBV19 and TRBJ1-5; D not resolved. CDR1 LNHDA and CDR2 SQIVND come from the germline V gene (reference sequence). V was shortened by 7 bases and J by 2 bases, with 9 bases between the two germline ends. The CDR3 extends over 13 amino acids. CDR3 sequence: CASTMVGNQPQHF. The CDR3 DNA follows: TGTGCCAGTACCATGGTGGGCAATCAGCCCCAGCATTTT.

V gene TRBV5-5 combines with J gene TRBJ1-4; D gene uncertain. Trimming removed 4 bases from V and 7 bases from J, with 8 bases in between. Germline CDR1 reads SGHKS; CDR2 reads YYEKEE (reference sequence). CDR3 length: 12 amino acids. The CDR3 DNA sequence: TGTGCCAGCAGCGGGGAAATTGAAAAACTGTTTTTT. It translates to CASSGEIEKLFF. The entire variable domain, with the rest obtained from reference TRBV5-5 and TRBJ1-4, is as follows: DAGVTQSPTHLIKTRGQQVTLRCSPISGHKSVSWYQQVLGQGPQFIFQYYEKEERGRGNFPDRFSARQFPNYSSELNVNALLLGDSALYLCASSGEIEKLFFGSGTQLSVL.

J is TRBJ1-2 and V is TRBV7-9, with no clear D. Germline CDR1 and CDR2: SEHNR and FQNEAQ (reference sequence). Trimming shortened V by 7 bases and J by 1 base, and 7 bases separated the two germline ends. The CDR3 extends over 12 amino acids. The CDR3 sequence is CASIGSNYGYTF. CDR3 nucleotides: TGTGCCAGCATAGGTAGTAACTATGGCTACACCTTC.

The CDR3 loop reads CASSPPGTSGGPDTQYF. In DNA form, the CDR3 reads TGTGCCAGCTCACCACCAGGGACTAGCGGGGGACCAGATACGCAGTATTTT. The V gene is TRBV18, the J gene TRBJ2-3; 14 positions agree with TRBD2. This CDR3 contains 17 residues. J was trimmed by 4 bases and V by 0 bases; bases with no gene match: 3. The germline V gene has CDR1 KGHSH and CDR2 LQKENI.

The CDR3 region is CASSPLRFYNEQFF. CDR3 coding DNA: TGTGCCAGCTCACCATTGAGGTTTTACAATGAGCAGTTCTTC. The chain carries TRBV18 and TRBJ2-1; D call uncertain. Germline CDR1 reads KGHSH; CDR2 reads LQKENI. Trimming cost V 2 bases and J 4 bases, with 9 bases left between them. The CDR3 has 14 amino acids.

This chain joins TRBV19 and TRBJ2-1; 12 bases agree with TRBD1. Germline CDR1 is LNHDA and CDR2 is SQIVND (reference sequence). The junction had 6 bases not matched to a gene; V was cut back by 0 bases and J by 6 bases. CDR3 size: 17 residues. CDR3 sequence (DNA): TGTGCCAGTAGTATAGATTTGGGGACAGGGGGCTTCAATGAGCAGTTCTTC. It is translated as CASSIDLGTGGFNEQFF.

V usage is TRBV10-2 and J usage is TRBJ2-3, with D uncertain. V lost 7 bases, J lost 8 bases, and 10 bases lay in between. Germline V gene data show CDR1 as WSHSY and CDR2 as SAAADI. The CDR3 has 11 residues. DNA of the CDR3: TGCGCCAGCAACTCCTGGGGTACGCAGTATTTT. This sequence encodes CASNSWGTQYF.

The chain couples TRBV3-1 (or the pseudogene TRBV3-2) to TRBJ1-5; D unclear. Germline V gene data show CDR1 as LGHDT and CDR2 as YNNKEL (reference sequence). The V end lost 5 bases, the J end lost 0 bases, and 11 bases lay between the germline ends. The CDR3 totals 15 residues. The DNA for the CDR3 is TGTGCCAGCAGCATAAGACACGGTAGCAATCAGCCCCAGCATTTT. It is translated as CASSIRHGSNQPQHF.